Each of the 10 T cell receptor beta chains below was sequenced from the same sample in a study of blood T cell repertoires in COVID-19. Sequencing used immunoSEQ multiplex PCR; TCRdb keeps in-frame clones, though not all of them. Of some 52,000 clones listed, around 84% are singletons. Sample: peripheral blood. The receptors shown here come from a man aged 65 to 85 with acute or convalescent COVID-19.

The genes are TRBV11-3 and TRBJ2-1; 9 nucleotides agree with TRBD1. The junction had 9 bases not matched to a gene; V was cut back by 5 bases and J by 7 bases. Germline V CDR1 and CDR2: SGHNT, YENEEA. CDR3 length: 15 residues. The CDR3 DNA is TGTGCCAGCAGCGGGGGACAGGGAGAGTCTAATGAGCAGTTCTTC. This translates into CASSGGQGESNEQFF. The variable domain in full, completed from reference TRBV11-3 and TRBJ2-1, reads EAGVVQSPRYKIIEKKQPVAFWCNPISGHNTLYWYLQNLGQGPELLIRYENEEAVDDSQLPKDRFSAERLKGVDSTLKIQPAELGDSAVYLCASSGGQGESNEQFFGPGTRLTVL.

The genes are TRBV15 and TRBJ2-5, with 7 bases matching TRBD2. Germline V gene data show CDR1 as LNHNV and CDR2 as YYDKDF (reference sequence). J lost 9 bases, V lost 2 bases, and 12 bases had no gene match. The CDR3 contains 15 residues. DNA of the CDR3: TGTGCCACCAGCAGATCCCGTAATAGCGGGTCGTCCCAGTACTTC. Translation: CATSRSRNSGSSQYF.

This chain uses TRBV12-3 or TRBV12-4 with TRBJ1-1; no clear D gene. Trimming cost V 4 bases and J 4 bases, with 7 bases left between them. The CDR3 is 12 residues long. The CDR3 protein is CASSYAGTEAFF. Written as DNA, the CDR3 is TGTGCCAGCAGTTATGCGGGCACTGAAGCTTTCTTT.

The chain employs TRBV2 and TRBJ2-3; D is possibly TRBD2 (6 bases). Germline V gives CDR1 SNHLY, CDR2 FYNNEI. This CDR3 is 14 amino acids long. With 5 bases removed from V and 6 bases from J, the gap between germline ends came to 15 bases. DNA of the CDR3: TGTGCCAGCAGTCCGGGACTGAGCAGTGATACGCAGTATTTT. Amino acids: CASSPGLSSDTQYF.

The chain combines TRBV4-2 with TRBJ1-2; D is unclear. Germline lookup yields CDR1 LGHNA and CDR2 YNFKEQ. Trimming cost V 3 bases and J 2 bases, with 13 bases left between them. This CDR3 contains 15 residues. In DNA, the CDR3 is TGTGCCAGCAGCCAGGTTCTCAGAGGAAACTATGGCTACACCTTC. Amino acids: CASSQVLRGNYGYTF.

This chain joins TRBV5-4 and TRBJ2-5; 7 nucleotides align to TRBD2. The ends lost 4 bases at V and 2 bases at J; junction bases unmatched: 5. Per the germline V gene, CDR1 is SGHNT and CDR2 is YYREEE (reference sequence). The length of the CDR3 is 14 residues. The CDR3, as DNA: TGTGCCAGCAGCGGCGCTAGCGGTCAAGAGACCCAGTACTTC. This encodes CASSGASGQETQYF.

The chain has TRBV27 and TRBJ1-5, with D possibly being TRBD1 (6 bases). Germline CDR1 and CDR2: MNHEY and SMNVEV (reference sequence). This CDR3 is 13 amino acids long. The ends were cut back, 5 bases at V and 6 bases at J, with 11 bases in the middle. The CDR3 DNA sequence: TGTGCCAGCAGTACACAGGGTTTTCAGCCCCAGCATTTT. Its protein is CASSTQGFQPQHF.

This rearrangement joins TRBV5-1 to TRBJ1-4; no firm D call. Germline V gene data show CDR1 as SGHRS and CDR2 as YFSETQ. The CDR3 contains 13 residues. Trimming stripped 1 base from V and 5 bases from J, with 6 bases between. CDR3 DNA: TGCGCCAGCAGCTTGATTCAGAATGAAAAACTGTTTTTT. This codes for CASSLIQNEKLFF.

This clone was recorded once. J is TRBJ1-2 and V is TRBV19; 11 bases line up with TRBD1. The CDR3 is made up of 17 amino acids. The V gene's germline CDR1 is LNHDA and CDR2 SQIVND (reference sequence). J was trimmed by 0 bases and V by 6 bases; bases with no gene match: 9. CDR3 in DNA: TGTGCCAGTAGCCCCGGGGACAGGGGGAATCCTAACTATGGCTACACCTTC. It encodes CASSPGDRGNPNYGYTF.

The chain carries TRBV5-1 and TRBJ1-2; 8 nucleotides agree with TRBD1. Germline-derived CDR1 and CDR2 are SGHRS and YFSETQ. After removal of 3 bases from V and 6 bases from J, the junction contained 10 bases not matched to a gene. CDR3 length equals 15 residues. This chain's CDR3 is CASSSEGQGLHGYTF. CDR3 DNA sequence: TGCGCCAGCAGCTCAGAAGGACAGGGACTACATGGCTACACCTTC.